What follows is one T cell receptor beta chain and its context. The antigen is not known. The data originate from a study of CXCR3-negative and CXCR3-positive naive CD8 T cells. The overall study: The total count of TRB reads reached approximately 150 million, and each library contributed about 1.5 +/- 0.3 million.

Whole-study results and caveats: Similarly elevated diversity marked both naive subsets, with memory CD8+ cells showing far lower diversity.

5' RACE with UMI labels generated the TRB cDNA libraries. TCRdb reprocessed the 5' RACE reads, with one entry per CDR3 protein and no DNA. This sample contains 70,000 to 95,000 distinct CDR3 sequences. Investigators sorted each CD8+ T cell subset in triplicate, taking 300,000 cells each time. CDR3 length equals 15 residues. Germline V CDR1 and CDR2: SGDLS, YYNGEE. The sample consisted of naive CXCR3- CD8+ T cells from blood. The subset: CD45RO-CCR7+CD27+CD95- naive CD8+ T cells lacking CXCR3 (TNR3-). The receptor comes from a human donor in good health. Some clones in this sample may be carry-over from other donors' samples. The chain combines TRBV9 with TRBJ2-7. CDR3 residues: CASSVVGSGGDEQYF.